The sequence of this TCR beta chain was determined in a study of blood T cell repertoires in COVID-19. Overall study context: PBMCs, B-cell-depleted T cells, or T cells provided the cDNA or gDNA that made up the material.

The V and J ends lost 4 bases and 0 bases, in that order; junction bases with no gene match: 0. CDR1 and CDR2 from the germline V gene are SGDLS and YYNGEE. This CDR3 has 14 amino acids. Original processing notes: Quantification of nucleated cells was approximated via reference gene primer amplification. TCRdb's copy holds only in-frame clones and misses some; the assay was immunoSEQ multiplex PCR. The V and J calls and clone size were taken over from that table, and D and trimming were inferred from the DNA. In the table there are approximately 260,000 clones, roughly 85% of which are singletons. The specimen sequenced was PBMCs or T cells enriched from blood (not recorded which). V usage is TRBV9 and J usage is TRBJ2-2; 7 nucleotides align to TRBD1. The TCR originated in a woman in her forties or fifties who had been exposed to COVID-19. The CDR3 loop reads CASSTGANTGELFF. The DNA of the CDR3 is TGTGCCAGCAGCACAGGGGCGAACACCGGGGAGCTGTTTTTT.